This entry lists 6 T cell receptor beta chains sequenced from one sample in a study of T cells in Graves' hyperthyroidism and ophthalmopathy. Amplified TCR beta CDR3 regions derived from RNA transcripts. Carried out on the TCR CDR3, a first-round RT-PCR used the HTBI primer set. TCRdb re-called the multiplex PCR reads through MiXCR, storing one row per CDR3 protein. The sample holds just under 750,000 distinct CDR3 sequences, approximately 36% seen once. Sequenced sample: blood. These receptors were taken from a woman aged 35 to 49 with Graves' hyperthyroidism.

This clonotype was picked up a small number of times. This rearrangement joins TRBV7-8 to TRBJ1-5; possibly TRBD1 for D (6 bases). V was pared by 3 bases and J by 2 bases, with 11 bases between. The CDR3 runs 15 residues. Per the germline V gene, CDR1 is SGHVS and CDR2 is FQNEAQ. This CDR3 is CASSFGTLGNQPQHF. CDR3 sequence (DNA): TGTGCCAGCAGCTTCGGGACATTAGGCAATCAGCCCCAGCATTTT.

Ten or more counts support this clonotype. V usage is TRBV9 and J usage is TRBJ1-5; D call uncertain. Looked up from germline, CDR1 is SGDLS and CDR2 is YYNGEE. V was cut by 0 bases and J by 0 bases, with 7 bases left in between. The CDR3 is made up of 15 amino acids. CDR3 loop: CASSVGVDSNQPQHF. The CDR3 nucleotides are TGTGCCAGCAGCGTAGGAGTCGATAGCAATCAGCCCCAGCATTTT.

This clonotype was recorded at least ten times. The chain is built from TRBV7-8 and TRBJ1-2, with TRBD1 matching over 11 bases. The CDR3 length is 18 residues. Germline V gene lookup returns CDR1 SGHVS and CDR2 FQNEAQ. Trimming took 5 bases from V and 5 from J; bases not matched to a gene: 16. The CDR3 nucleotides read TGTGCCAGCAGCCTAACATGGGGACAGGGGGGATTGGCGTATGGCTACACCTTC. Protein product: CASSLTWGQGGLAYGYTF.

This clonotype was picked up one time. The V gene is TRBV19, the J gene TRBJ1-2, with 8 positions matching TRBD1. The germline gives CDR1 LNHDA, CDR2 SQIVND (reference sequence). The ends lost 6 bases at V and 2 bases at J; junction bases unmatched: 11. The CDR3 is 16 amino acids. The CDR3, as DNA: TGTGCCAGTAGGAGTACAGGGGGACAGTCCAACTATGGCTACACCTTC. It translates to CASRSTGGQSNYGYTF.

The genes are TRBV25-1 and TRBJ1-5, with D maybe TRBD1 (6 bases). Germline V lookup: CDR1 MGHDK, CDR2 SYGVNS. The CDR3 is 14 amino acids. V lost 3 bases, J lost 6 bases, and 12 bases lay in between. CDR3 coding DNA: TGTGCCAGCAGTGACAGGGGATGGATTCAGCCCCAGCATTTT. This gives the protein CASSDRGWIQPQHF. The entire variable domain, with the rest obtained from reference TRBV25-1 and TRBJ1-5, is as follows: EADIYQTPRYLVIGTGKKITLECSQTMGHDKMYWYQQDPGMELHLIHYSYGVNSTEKGDLSSESTVSRIRTEHFPLTLESARPSHTSQYLCASSDRGWIQPQHFGDGTRLSIL.

The chain carries TRBV11-2 and TRBJ2-3; a possible D gene is TRBD2 (6 bases). The V end was cut by 2 bases, the J end by 0 bases, with 12 bases between. The CDR3 length is 16 residues. Germline lookup yields CDR1 SGHAT and CDR2 FQNNGV. This CDR3 is CASSLKLAGSTDTQYF. DNA for the CDR3: TGTGCCAGCAGCTTAAAACTAGCAGGTAGCACAGATACGCAGTATTTT. Filled out from reference TRBV11-2 and TRBJ2-3, the complete variable domain reads EAGVAQSPRYKIIEKRQSVAFWCNPISGHATLYWYQQILGQGPKLLIQFQNNGVVDDSQLPKDRFSAERLKGVDSTLKIQPAKLEDSAVYLCASSLKLAGSTDTQYFGPGTRLTVL.